This TCR beta chain was captured by sequencing in a study of blood T cell repertoires in COVID-19. Study details: The study drew acute and convalescent COVID-19 samples from the United States, Italy and Spain. In each case, the material was cDNA or gDNA derived from T cells, B-cell-depleted T cells, or PBMCs.

Self-reported history from a screening survey and questionnaire set each donor's cohort. The CDR3 consists of 12 residues. Between the trimmed V and J ends, which lost 6 bases and 1 base, there was a span of 7 bases. Germline values: CDR1 MDHEN, CDR2 SYDVKM. As originally analysed: From reference gene primer amplification, estimates of nucleated cell counts were derived. The repertoire was sequenced with immunoSEQ multiplex PCR; TCRdb's copy has only in-frame clones and lacks some. That table is the source of V, J and clone size, and D and trimming were worked out from the DNA. The sample has 350,000 to 400,000 clones, roughly nine tenths seen once.

The material sequenced was PBMCs or T cells enriched from blood (not recorded which). The J gene is TRBJ2-7, the V gene TRBV28; no clear D gene. The sequence was collected from a woman aged 25 to 45 who had recovered from COVID-19. This chain's CDR3 is CASSPGSYEQYF. CDR3 coding DNA: TGTGCCAGCAGCCCCGGTTCCTACGAGCAGTACTTC.